This TCR beta chain was captured in a study of vaccination and CD4 T cells after COVID-19. This clonotype was counted only a few times. Its antigen remains unidentified. Stated treatment: roughly 10-day PBMC culture with coronavirus spike peptide pools or control peptides (ViraFEST assay). Cultured CD4+ T cells had their DNA profiled by the Oncomine TCR Beta short-read assay. TCRdb analysed the PCR reads with MiXCR anew, one entry per CDR3 protein. Of about 9,700 distinct CDR3 sequences listed, around 53% were seen once; the top ten hold about a fifth. This clonotype originated in a human donor who had recovered from COVID-19. Sequencing was carried out using CD4+ T cells from blood, cultured in vitro.

CDR3 sequence reads: CSASPVTGSSYEQYF. CDR3 in DNA: TGCAGTGCGAGTCCCGTCACAGGGAGCTCCTACGAGCAGTACTTC. The chain employs TRBV20-1 and TRBJ2-7; D is perhaps TRBD1 (6 bases). The germline V gene has CDR1 DFQATT and CDR2 SNEGSKA (reference sequence). Trimming removed 6 bases from V and 0 bases from J, with 18 bases in between. CDR3 length: 15 residues.